One and the same sample provided the 5 T cell receptor beta chains below, sequenced in a study of blood T cells in healthy people across ages (dated by TCRdb to 2015 to 2017). The library was made by 5' RACE. Data came from an Illumina HiSeq 2500. A second PCR of about 7 to 12 cycles was performed with a sample-barcoded 5' primer and a J-beta primer mix. TCRdb ran its own pipeline on the public reads, namely fastp trimming at Q25 and MiXCR clone calling, and kept in-frame beta chains. CDR3 protein sequences are deduplicated, and each keeps its most common genes and DNA. Across this sample there are hundreds of thousands of distinct CDR3 sequences, with approximately 48% seen only once. The ten largest clones add up to roughly 19% of the sample. The sample taken for sequencing was blood. The receptors were gathered from a man between 60 and 75 years old in good health.

V and J are TRBV19 and TRBJ2-2; D call uncertain. Germline loops: CDR1 LNHDA, CDR2 SQIVND (reference sequence). Trimming pared 1 base from V and 8 bases from J, leaving 11 bases between. The CDR3 length is 14 residues. This CDR3 reads CASSIGNRIGELFF. The CDR3 DNA reads TGTGCCAGTAGTATAGGAAACCGCATAGGGGAGCTGTTTTTT. Complete variable domain (other parts from reference TRBV19 and TRBJ2-2): DGGITQSPKYLFRKEGQNVTLSCEQNLNHDAMYWYRQDPGQGLRLIYYSQIVNDFQKGDIAEGYSVSREKKESFPLTVTSAQKNPTAFYLCASSIGNRIGELFFGEGSRLTVL.

This chain joins TRBV20-1 and TRBJ2-3; D tentatively fits TRBD1 or TRBD2 (6 bases each). V was clipped by 5 bases and J by 3 bases, with 24 bases between them. CDR1 and CDR2 from the germline V gene are DFQATT and SNEGSKA (reference sequence). The CDR3 length is 17 residues. CDR3 nucleotides: TGCAGTGCTTCGGGGGTGGCAGGGGTAGGGTTGACAGATACGCAGTATTTT. Translation: CSASGVAGVGLTDTQYF.

CDR3 sequence: CSAADRYNIQYF. The CDR3 DNA follows: TGCAGTGCTGCCGACAGATATAACATTCAGTACTTC. The rearrangement uses TRBV20-1 and TRBJ2-7; TRBD1 might be the D (5 bases). The J call may be wrong; the DNA end is better matched by TRBJ2-4. Per germline, CDR1 DFQATT and CDR2 SNEGSKA (reference sequence). The CDR3 loop spans 12 amino acids.

This rearrangement joins TRBV7-9 to TRBJ1-1; D possibly corresponds to TRBD1 (6 bases). V was trimmed by 9 bases and J by 1 base, leaving 9 bases between them. Per germline, CDR1 SEHNR and CDR2 FQNEAQ (reference sequence). The CDR3 is made up of 12 amino acids. The CDR3 DNA follows: TGTGCCAGAACGGACAGGAACACTGAAGCTTTCTTT. It encodes CARTDRNTEAFF.

V gene TRBV5-1 combines with J gene TRBJ2-5, with TRBD2 matching 8 bases. The V gene's germline CDR1 is SGHRS and CDR2 YFSETQ. Trimming cost V 7 bases and J 2 bases; bases outside gene matches: 7. The CDR3 runs to 14 residues. CDR3 sequence reads: CASRSRGVQETQYF. The CDR3, as DNA: TGCGCCAGCCGATCGCGGGGGGTACAAGAGACCCAGTACTTC.